This TCR beta chain was sequenced for a study of shared clonotypes between healthy human individuals. Sequenced by immunoSEQ multiplex PCR; TCRdb stores in-frame clones only, minus some. The sample contains hundreds of thousands of clones, roughly 70% of which appear only once. The receptor was derived from a woman aged 25 to 39 in good health. Material for sequencing was memory CD4+ T cells sorted from blood. Subset denoted: CD45RA-negative fraction.

The CDR3 sequence: CASSYAQGELFF. As DNA, the CDR3 is TGTGCCAGCAGTTACGCACAGGGAGAACTGTTTTTT. V gene TRBV6-5 combines with J gene TRBJ1-4; D perhaps matches TRBD1 (6 bases). V was cut by 2 bases and J by 12 bases, with 10 bases left in between. Germline V CDR1 and CDR2: MNHEY, SVGAGI. This CDR3 region has 12 residues.